This T cell receptor beta chain originates from a study of T cell changes during pregnancy in multiple sclerosis. The V end was cut by 6 bases, the J end by 8 bases, with 7 bases between. The V gene's germline CDR1 is MNHEY and CDR2 SVGAGI. CDR3 size: 11 residues. The method was immunoSEQ multiplex PCR; TCRdb's version includes in-frame clones alone and lacks a portion of them. The sample carries 45,000 to 55,000 clones, more than 85% recorded once. The sample was peripheral blood, taken after pregnancy. The TCR was taken from a female donor with multiple sclerosis, enrolled in a pregnancy study. The rearrangement joins TRBV6-5 to TRBJ1-4; D remains ambiguous. The CDR3 loop is CASSPGEKLFF. The CDR3 nucleotides read TGTGCCAGCAGCCCGGGGGAAAAACTGTTTTTT.